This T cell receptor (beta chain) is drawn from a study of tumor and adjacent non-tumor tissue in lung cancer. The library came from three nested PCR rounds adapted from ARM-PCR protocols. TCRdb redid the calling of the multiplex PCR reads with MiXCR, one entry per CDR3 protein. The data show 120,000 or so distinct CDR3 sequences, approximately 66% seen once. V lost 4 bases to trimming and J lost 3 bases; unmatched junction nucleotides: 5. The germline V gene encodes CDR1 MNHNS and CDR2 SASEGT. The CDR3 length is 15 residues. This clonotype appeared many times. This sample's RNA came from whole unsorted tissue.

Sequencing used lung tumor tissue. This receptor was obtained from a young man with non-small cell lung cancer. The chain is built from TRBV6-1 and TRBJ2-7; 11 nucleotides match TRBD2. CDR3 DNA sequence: TGTGCCAGCAGTGGAAGCACTAGCGGGAGCTACGAGCAGTACTTC. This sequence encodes CASSGSTSGSYEQYF.